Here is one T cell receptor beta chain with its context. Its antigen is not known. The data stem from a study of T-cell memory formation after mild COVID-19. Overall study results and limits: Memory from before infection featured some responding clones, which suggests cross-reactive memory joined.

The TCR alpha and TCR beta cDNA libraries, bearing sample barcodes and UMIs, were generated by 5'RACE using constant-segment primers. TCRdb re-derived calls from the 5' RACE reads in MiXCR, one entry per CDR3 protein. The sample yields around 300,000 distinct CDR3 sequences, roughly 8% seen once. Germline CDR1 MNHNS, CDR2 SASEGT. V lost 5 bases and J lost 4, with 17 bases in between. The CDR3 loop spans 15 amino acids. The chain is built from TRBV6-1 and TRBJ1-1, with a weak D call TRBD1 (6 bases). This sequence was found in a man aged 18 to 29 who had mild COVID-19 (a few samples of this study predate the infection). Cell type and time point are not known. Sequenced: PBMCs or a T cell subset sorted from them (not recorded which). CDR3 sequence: CASSSGGARITEAFF. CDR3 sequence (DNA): TGTGCCAGCAGTTCCGGGGGGGCTAGAATCACTGAAGCTTTCTTT.